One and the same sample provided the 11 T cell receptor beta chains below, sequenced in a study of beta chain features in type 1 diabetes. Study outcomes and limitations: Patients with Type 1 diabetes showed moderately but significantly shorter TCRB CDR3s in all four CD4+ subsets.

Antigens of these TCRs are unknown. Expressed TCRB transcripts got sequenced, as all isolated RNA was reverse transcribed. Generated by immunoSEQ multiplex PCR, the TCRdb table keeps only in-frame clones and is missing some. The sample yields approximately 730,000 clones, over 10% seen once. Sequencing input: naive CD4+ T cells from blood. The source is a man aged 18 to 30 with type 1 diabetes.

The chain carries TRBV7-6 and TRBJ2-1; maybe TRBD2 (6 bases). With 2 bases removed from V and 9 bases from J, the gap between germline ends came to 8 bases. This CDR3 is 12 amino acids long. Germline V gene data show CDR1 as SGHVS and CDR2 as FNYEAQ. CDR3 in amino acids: CASSLRSGEQFF. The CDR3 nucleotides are TGTGCCAGCAGCTTACGTAGCGGTGAGCAGTTCTTC.

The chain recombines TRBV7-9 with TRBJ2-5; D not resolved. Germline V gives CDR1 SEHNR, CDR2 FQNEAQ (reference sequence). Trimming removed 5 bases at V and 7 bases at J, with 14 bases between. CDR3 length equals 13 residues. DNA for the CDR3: TGTGCCAGCAGCGATGACTTCACCCGGACCCAGTACTTC. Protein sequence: CASSDDFTRTQYF.

The CDR3 spells CATRHVQGATEQFF. The DNA of the CDR3 is TGTGCCACGAGACACGTACAGGGGGCAACTGAGCAGTTCTTC. The chain joins TRBV10-3 to TRBJ2-1, with 9 bases fitting TRBD1. This CDR3 has 14 amino acids. CDR1 is ENHRY, CDR2 SYGVKD, per germline. The V and J ends lost 10 bases and 9 bases, in that order; junction bases with no gene match: 13.

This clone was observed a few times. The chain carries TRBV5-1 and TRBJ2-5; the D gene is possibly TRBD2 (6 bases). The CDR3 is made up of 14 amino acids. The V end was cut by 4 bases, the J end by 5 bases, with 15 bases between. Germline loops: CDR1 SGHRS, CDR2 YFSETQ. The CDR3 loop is CASSPGRGGETQYF. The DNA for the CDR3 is TGCGCCAGCAGCCCCGGTCGTGGAGGGGAGACCCAGTACTTC.

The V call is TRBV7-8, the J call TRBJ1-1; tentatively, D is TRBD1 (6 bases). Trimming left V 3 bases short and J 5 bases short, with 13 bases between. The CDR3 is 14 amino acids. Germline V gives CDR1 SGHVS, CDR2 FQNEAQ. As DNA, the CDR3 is TGTGCCAGCAGCTTCGATACAGGGAAGACTGAAGCTTTCTTT. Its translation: CASSFDTGKTEAFF.

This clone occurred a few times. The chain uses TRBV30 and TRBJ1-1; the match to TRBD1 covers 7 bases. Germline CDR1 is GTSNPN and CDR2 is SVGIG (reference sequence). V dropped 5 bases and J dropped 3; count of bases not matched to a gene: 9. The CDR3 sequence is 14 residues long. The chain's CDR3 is CAWSQGPVYTEAFF. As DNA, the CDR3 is TGTGCCTGGTCACAGGGGCCAGTTTACACTGAAGCTTTCTTT.

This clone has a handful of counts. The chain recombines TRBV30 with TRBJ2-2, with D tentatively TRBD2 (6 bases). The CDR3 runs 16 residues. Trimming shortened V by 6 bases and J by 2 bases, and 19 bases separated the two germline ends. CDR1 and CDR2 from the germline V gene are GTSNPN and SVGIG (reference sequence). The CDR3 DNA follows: TGTGCCTGTCCTCCACGTGCGGGGATTAACACCGGGGAGCTGTTTTTT. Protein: CACPPRAGINTGELFF.

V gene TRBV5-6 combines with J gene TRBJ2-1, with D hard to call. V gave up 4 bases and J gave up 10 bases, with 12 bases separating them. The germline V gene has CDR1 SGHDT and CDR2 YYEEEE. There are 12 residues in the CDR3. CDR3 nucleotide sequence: TGTGCCAGCAGCCTAGGGTTTGGCGAGCAGTTCTTC. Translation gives CASSLGFGEQFF.

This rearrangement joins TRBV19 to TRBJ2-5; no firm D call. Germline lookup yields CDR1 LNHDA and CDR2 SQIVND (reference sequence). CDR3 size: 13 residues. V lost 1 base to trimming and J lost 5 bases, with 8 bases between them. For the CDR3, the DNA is TGTGCCAGTAGTATAGCCAGTGGGGAGACCCAGTACTTC. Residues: CASSIASGETQYF.

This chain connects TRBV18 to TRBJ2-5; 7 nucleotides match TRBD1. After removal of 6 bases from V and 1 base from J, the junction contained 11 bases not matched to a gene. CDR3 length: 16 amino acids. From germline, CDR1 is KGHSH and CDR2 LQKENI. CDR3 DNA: TGTGCCAGCTCGTCTGGACCAGGGACAGTCCAAGAGACCCAGTACTTC. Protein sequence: CASSSGPGTVQETQYF. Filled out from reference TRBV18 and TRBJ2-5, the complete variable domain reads NAGVMQNPRHLVRRRGQEARLRCSPMKGHSHVYWYRQLPEEGLKFMVYLQKENIIDESGMPKERFSAEFPKEGPSILRIQQVVRGDSAAYFCASSSGPGTVQETQYFGPGTRLLVL.

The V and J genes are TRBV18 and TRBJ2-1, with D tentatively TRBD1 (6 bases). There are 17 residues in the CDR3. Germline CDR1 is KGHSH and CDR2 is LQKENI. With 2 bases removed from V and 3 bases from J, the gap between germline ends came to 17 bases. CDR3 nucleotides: TGTGCCAGCTCACCAAACCGTTCACAGGGAAGCTACAATGAGCAGTTCTTC. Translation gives CASSPNRSQGSYNEQFF.